A selection of T cell receptor beta chains follows, all from one sample in a study of Ad26.COV2.S vaccination and SARS-CoV-2 variants. The table came from immunoSEQ multiplex PCR; TCRdb's copy has only in-frame clones and leaves some out. The sample contains 440,000 or so clones, less than 95% of which appear only once. The sample in question was peripheral blood, obtained in a trial of Ad26.COV2.S vaccine versus placebo. The receptors originated from a person between 18 and 65 years old who received the Ad26.COV2.S COVID-19 vaccine or a placebo. Each CDR3 is given with its conserved first and last residue. The D gene is left open where the match is weak. Clone size appears in some rows only: once, few, many, or a class for an expanded clone.

TRBJ2-5 TRBV7-2 . TRBD1 TGTGCCAGCAGCTTAAGGGCCCGGGACAGGCAAGAGACCCAGTACTTC CASSLRARDRQETQYF
TRBJ2-3 TRBV5-5 . TRBD2 TGTGCCAGCAGCCTGAGGTCCGCGGGAGGGCCCACAGATACGCAGTATTTT CASSLRSAGGPTDTQYF
TRBJ2-1 TRBV19 . . TGTGCCAGTAGTATGTGGGGGCGCTACAATGAGCAGTTCTTC CASSMWGRYNEQFF
TRBJ2-3 TRBV5-1 once . TGCGCCAGCAGGCGTAGTGCTAGCACAGATACGCAGTATTTT CASRRSASTDTQYF
TRBJ2-5 TRBV29-1 . . TGCAGCGTCCGGACATATACGGGGGAGACCCAGTACTTC CSVRTYTGETQYF
TRBJ2-5 TRBV15 . . TGTGCCACCAGCTATGCAGGGAATCATCAAGAGACCCAGTACTTC CATSYAGNHQETQYF
TRBJ2-7 TRBV11-2 once . TGTGCCAGCAGCTTAGTGGGGGGCACCCTCTACGAGCAGTACTTC CASSLVGGTLYEQYF
TRBJ1-2 TRBV7-2 . TRBD1 TGTGCCAGCAGCTTAGGGGCCGGGACAGGCTATGGCTACACCTTC CASSLGAGTGYGYTF
TRBJ1-2 TRBV18 . . TGTGCCAGCTCACGGTCCGGAACTAACTATGGCTACACCTTC CASSRSGTNYGYTF
TRBJ1-2 TRBV6-5 . . TGTGCCAGCAGTTACTTGGGACCCTATGGCTACACCTTC CASSYLGPYGYTF
TRBJ1-5 TRBV28 . . TGTGCCAGCAGTTTTACGGGGTTCCCCAATCAGCCCCAGCATTTT CASSFTGFPNQPQHF
TRBJ2-3 TRBV5-8 . TRBD2 TGTGCCAGCAGCCGCGGACTAGCGGGACTGGGCACAGATACGCAGTATTTT CASSRGLAGLGTDTQYF
TRBJ2-4 TRBV7-9 . . TGTGCCAGCAGCCCCTTAGACGGGACCCCTATAGCCAAAAACATTCAGTACTTC CASSPLDGTPIAKNIQYF
TRBJ1-1 TRBV5-8 . . TGTGCCAGCAGCTTGGTCAGGGGCCACACTGAAGCTTTCTTT CASSLVRGHTEAFF
TRBJ2-1 TRBV29-1 once TRBD1 TGCAGCGTGGGGGTGGGCCAGGGGGCCTACAATGAGCAGTTCTTC CSVGVGQGAYNEQFF
TRBJ2-7 TRBV5-4 . . TGTGCCAGCAGCTTGGCAGTCAGCTCCTACGAGCAGTACTTC CASSLAVSSYEQYF
TRBJ2-7 TRBV5-1 . . TGCGCCAGCGGGAAACAACTAGCCGCCCCCTCCTACGAGCAGTACTTC CASGKQLAAPSYEQYF
TRBJ2-7 TRBV19 . . TGTGCCAGTAGTATTGGCAGTTCCTACGAGCAGTACTTC CASSIGSSYEQYF
TRBJ2-2 TRBV18 . . TGTGCCAGCTCACCATCAGGGAACGGGGAGCTGTTTTTT CASSPSGNGELFF
TRBJ2-5 TRBV7-2 . TRBD2 TGTGCCAGCAGCTTCAGCGGGAGGGGAGAGACCCAGTACTTC CASSFSGRGETQYF
TRBJ2-5 TRBV15 . . TGTGCCACCAGCAGAGATCATCCGGGGGCCCAAGAGACCCAGTACTTC CATSRDHPGAQETQYF
TRBJ2-1 TRBV27 . . TGTGCCACGGCAGCTCATTCCAGCGCTGAGCAGTTCTTC CATAAHSSAEQFF
TRBJ2-7 TRBV5-6 few TRBD1 TGTGCCAGCAGCTTGTTGGGGACAGGGGAGTACGAGCAGTACTTC CASSLLGTGEYEQYF
TRBJ2-3 TRBV7-2 . . TGTGCCAGCAGCTTGTTTAGCGGTAGCACAGATACGCAGTATTTT CASSLFSGSTDTQYF
TRBJ2-7 TRBV9 few . TGTGCCAGCAGCGTAGAGGTAGCGGCCTACGAGCAGTACTTC CASSVEVAAYEQYF
TRBJ2-3 TRBV29-1 . . TGCAGCTTCACCAGGGGTCTAGCTCCTAGCACAGATACGCAGTATTTT CSFTRGLAPSTDTQYF
TRBJ1-5 TRBV28 . . TGTGCCAGCAAGGGAAATGGAGGGAGATTATATAGCAATCAGCCCCAGCATTTT CASKGNGGRLYSNQPQHF
TRBJ1-1 TRBV6-2/TRBV6-3 once TRBD1 TGTGCCAGCAGTTGGGGACAGGGTTACACTGAAGCTTTCTTT CASSWGQGYTEAFF